These T cell receptor beta chains were read from a single sample in a study of T cells in Graves' hyperthyroidism and ophthalmopathy. TCRdb itself ran the multiplex PCR reads through MiXCR, one entry per CDR3 protein. The table lists around 340,000 distinct CDR3 sequences, 18% of them singletons. Input material: blood. Source of these receptors: a woman between 40 and 50 years old with Graves' ophthalmopathy. Both conserved end residues are part of each CDR3. A D gene is named only where the DNA matches it firmly. Not all rows give a size; the values are once, few, many and, for expanded clones, a class.

clone_size | d_call | j_call | cdr3_length | v_call | cdr3_nt | cdr3_aa
many | - | TRBJ2-2 | 16 | TRBV28 | TGTGCCACCGGTTGGACAGTCGAACAGGCCACCGGGGAGCTGTTTTTT | CATGWTVEQATGELFF
many | TRBD2 | TRBJ2-7 | 13 | TRBV20-1 | TGCAGTGCCGAGCGGGACCTTTCCTACGAGCAGTACTTC | CSAERDLSYEQYF
- | - | TRBJ1-2 | 14 | TRBV11-1 | TGTGCCAGCAGCTTGTCGGGGGTGCACTATGGCTACACCTTC | CASSLSGVHYGYTF
many | - | TRBJ2-2 | 14 | TRBV12-5 | TGTGCTAGTGGTTTGCCACAAGACACCGGGGAGCTGTTTTTT | CASGLPQDTGELFF
- | - | TRBJ2-5 | 12 | TRBV6-2/TRBV6-3 | TGTGCCAGCAGTCGCGATGGAGAGACCCAGTACTTC | CASSRDGETQYF
many | - | TRBJ2-7 | 16 | TRBV28 | TGTGCCAGCAGTTCCGTGGGCCCCACTGAGTTTTGCGAGCAGTACTTC | CASSSVGPTEFCEQYF
many | - | TRBJ2-5 | 13 | TRBV15 | TGTGCCACCAGCAGAGAGGGGGAAGAGACCCAGTACTTC | CATSREGEETQYF
few | TRBD1 | TRBJ1-2 | 16 | TRBV27 | TGTGCCAGCAGTCAGGGGGGGGACGGATCTAACTATGGCTACACCTTC | CASSQGGDGSNYGYTF
many | - | TRBJ1-3 | 20 | TRBV6-4 | TGTGCCAGCAGTGACTGGAAGAATCGGGAGCAAAAAGGCTCTGGAAACACCATATATTTT | CASSDWKNREQKGSGNTIYF
- | TRBD2 | TRBJ2-5 | 19 | TRBV20-1 | TGCAGTGCTAGCCAACCATCCGGACTAGCGGGGGTATACCAAGAGACCCAGTACTTC | CSASQPSGLAGVYQETQYF
few | - | TRBJ2-4 | 14 | TRBV30 | TGTGCCTGGAGTGTACGGGGGGCCAAAAACATTCAGTACTTC | CAWSVRGAKNIQYF
many | - | TRBJ1-1 | 14 | TRBV12-3/TRBV12-4 | TGTGCCAGCAGTGTCAGGGGTATGAACACTGAAGCTTTCTTT | CASSVRGMNTEAFF
- | TRBD1 | TRBJ2-7 | 14 | TRBV27 | TGTGCCAGCAGTTTAGACAGGGGCCCCTCCGAGCAGTACTTC | CASSLDRGPSEQYF
many | TRBD2 | TRBJ2-5 | 16 | TRBV4-1 | TGCGCCAGCAGCTACGGACTAGCGGGAGCCACGGAGACCCAGTACTTC | CASSYGLAGATETQYF
- | TRBD2 | TRBJ2-5 | 17 | TRBV24-1 | TGTGCCACCAGTGATCCCGGGACTAGCGGGAGTAGAGAGACCCAGTACTTC | CATSDPGTSGSRETQYF
few | - | TRBJ1-1 | 15 | TRBV6-2/TRBV6-3 | TGTGCCAGCAGTTACTCGTACAGTATGAACACTGAAGCTTTCTTT | CASSYSYSMNTEAFF
many | TRBD1 | TRBJ1-3 | 16 | TRBV7-8 | TGTGCCAGCAGCCCGGGACAGCACTTCTCTGGAAACACCATATATTTT | CASSPGQHFSGNTIYF
many | - | TRBJ1-1 | 11 | TRBV20-1 | TGCAGTGCTAGTGGGGGGGCCGATGCTTTCTTT | CSASGGADAFF
many | - | TRBJ2-7 | 12 | TRBV2 | TGTGCCAGCAGTTACGAAGGGTCCGAGCAGTACTTC | CASSYEGSEQYF
many | TRBD1 | TRBJ1-2 | 16 | TRBV7-8 | TGTGCCAGCAGCTTATCAACCGGGACAGGGTCCTATGGCTACACCTTC | CASSLSTGTGSYGYTF
many | - | TRBJ1-5 | 14 | TRBV20-1 | TGCAGTGCTAGTCGCGGGGGGTCCGATCAGCCCCAGCATTTT | CSASRGGSDQPQHF
many | - | TRBJ2-4 | 15 | TRBV11-2 | TGTGCCAGCAGCCCGTCGACCCGAGCCAAAAACATTCAGTACTTC | CASSPSTRAKNIQYF
many | - | TRBJ2-1 | 14 | TRBV29-1 | TGCAGCGTTGAGCGGAGGAGCTCCTACAATGAGCAGTTCTTC | CSVERRSSYNEQFF
many | - | TRBJ2-2 | 15 | TRBV12-5 | TGTGCTAGTGGTTTTGGGGGGCGAGGGTACGGGGAGCTGTTTTTT | CASGFGGRGYGELFF
many | - | TRBJ1-1 | 13 | TRBV9 | TGTGCCAGCAGCGTAGAAGGGAACACTGAAGCTTTCTTT | CASSVEGNTEAFF
many | - | TRBJ1-3 | 14 | TRBV30 | TGTGCCTGGAGTGAGTGGAGCTCTGGAAACACCATATATTTT | CAWSEWSSGNTIYF
many | - | TRBJ1-3 | 15 | TRBV5-1 | TGCGCCAGCAGCTTGGACCCAGGGGCTGGAAACACCATATATTTT | CASSLDPGAGNTIYF
many | - | TRBJ2-7 | 14 | TRBV7-2 | TGTGCCAGCAGCTTAGACGCGGGAACGTACGAGCAGTACTTC | CASSLDAGTYEQYF
many | TRBD2 | TRBJ2-2 | 15 | TRBV27 | TGTGCCAGCAGTCAATCGGGGGGGAACACCGGGGAGCTGTTTTTT | CASSQSGGNTGELFF
many | TRBD1 | TRBJ2-7 | 17 | TRBV12-3/TRBV12-4 | TGTGCCAGCAGTTTAGACACCCTGTCGGGACAGGGCTACGAGCAGTACTTC | CASSLDTLSGQGYEQYF
many | - | TRBJ2-1 | 13 | TRBV2 | TGTGCCAGCAGCTCCGACGGATACAATGAGCAGTTCTTC | CASSSDGYNEQFF
many | - | TRBJ2-7 | 15 | TRBV19 | TGTGCCAGTAGTATAGATCGGGCGGGGGCTGGTGAGCAGTACTTC | CASSIDRAGAGEQYF
- | TRBD1 | TRBJ2-7 | 14 | TRBV6-2/TRBV6-3 | TGTGCCAGCAGAATCTACGGGACAGTCTACGAGCAGTACTTC | CASRIYGTVYEQYF
many | - | TRBJ2-6 | 16 | TRBV6-5 | TGTGCCAGCAGTTACGGGGGCGGCTCTGGGGCCAACGTCCTGACTTTC | CASSYGGGSGANVLTF
many | - | TRBJ2-7 | 16 | TRBV6-1 | TGTGCCAGCAGTGGAGGGACCACTAGAAGCTCCTACGAGCAGTACTTC | CASSGGTTRSSYEQYF
few | - | TRBJ1-1 | 15 | TRBV27 | TGTGCCAGCAGTTTCCAGGGACTCATGAACACTGAAGCTTTCTTT | CASSFQGLMNTEAFF
- | - | TRBJ1-5 | 16 | TRBV28 | TGTGCCAGCAGTTTATTTACGGGGAATAGCAATCAGCCCCAGCATTTT | CASSLFTGNSNQPQHF
few | - | TRBJ2-2 | 14 | TRBV30 | TGTGCCTGGAGAGGTCGATCGAACACCGGGGAGCTGTTTTTT | CAWRGRSNTGELFF
many | - | TRBJ1-3 | 16 | TRBV6-5 | TGTGCCAGCAGTTATTCCGGGCCCAGTTCTGGAAACACCATATATTTT | CASSYSGPSSGNTIYF
many | TRBD1 | TRBJ1-1 | 15 | TRBV6-2/TRBV6-3 | TGTGCCAGCAGAAAACCGGGACAGCTGAACACTGAAGCTTTCTTT | CASRKPGQLNTEAFF
many | - | TRBJ1-2 | 16 | TRBV14 | TGTGCCAGCAGCCAAACCGGACAGCCCCTTAACTATGGCTACACCTTC | CASSQTGQPLNYGYTF
few | - | TRBJ2-7 | 14 | TRBV6-2/TRBV6-3 | TGTGCCAGCAGTTCCCTCGGGACACACTACGAGCAGTACTTC | CASSSLGTHYEQYF
- | TRBD1 | TRBJ2-7 | 16 | TRBV20-1 | TGCAGTGCTAGAGATCCCAGGACAGGGGGCGGGAACGAGCAGTACTTC | CSARDPRTGGGNEQYF
many | - | TRBJ1-1 | 13 | TRBV6-4 | TGTGCCAGCAGTAGGCAGGGAGACACTGAAGCTTTCTTT | CASSRQGDTEAFF
many | TRBD1 | TRBJ1-2 | 15 | TRBV7-9 | TGTGCCAGCAGCTACGGGACAGGGGGTAACTATGGCTACACCTTC | CASSYGTGGNYGYTF
many | - | TRBJ1-5 | 14 | TRBV14 | TGTGCCAGCAGCCAAAGCGGGTTGGGACAGCCCCAGCATTTT | CASSQSGLGQPQHF
- | - | TRBJ2-7 | 17 | TRBV11-2 | TGTGCCAGCATCTTAGGGACATCTTTCATATCTTCCTACGAGCAGTACTTC | CASILGTSFISSYEQYF
few | TRBD1 | TRBJ1-5 | 15 | TRBV19 | TGTGCCAGTAGTTCAGGGACAGTTTTTAATCAGCCCCAGCATTTT | CASSSGTVFNQPQHF
many | - | TRBJ2-7 | 15 | TRBV5-1 | TGCGCCAGCAGCGCTGTGACAAGAAGCTCCTACGAGCAGTACTTC | CASSAVTRSSYEQYF
- | - | TRBJ2-7 | 13 | TRBV19 | TGTGCCACCAAGGGGGGAAAACCCTACGAGCAGTGCTTC | CATKGGKPYEQCF
many | - | TRBJ1-5 | 15 | TRBV12-3/TRBV12-4 | TGTGCCAGCAGGCCCGCGGGGGTAGAGAATCAGCCCCAGCATTTT | CASRPAGVENQPQHF
many | TRBD2 | TRBJ2-3 | 16 | TRBV2 | TGTGCCAGCAGCAAGGGACTAGCGGGTTCCACAGATACGCAGTATTTT | CASSKGLAGSTDTQYF
- | - | TRBJ1-1 | 14 | TRBV7-2 | TGTGCCAGCAGCCCAGGGTCGAGCGGCACTGAAGCTTTCTTT | CASSPGSSGTEAFF
- | TRBD1 | TRBJ2-7 | 14 | TRBV12-3/TRBV12-4 | TGTGCCAGAAGTGTGGACAGGGTAGGGGGGGAGCAGTACTTC | CARSVDRVGGEQYF
many | TRBD2 | TRBJ2-5 | 14 | TRBV9 | TGTGCCAGCAGCCTAAGCGGGAGTTGGGAGACCCAGTACTTC | CASSLSGSWETQYF
many | - | TRBJ1-2 | 15 | TRBV19 | TGTGCCAGTAGTATACAGGGTGCCTGGGATTATGGCTACACCTTC | CASSIQGAWDYGYTF
- | TRBD2 | TRBJ2-7 | 14 | TRBV30 | TGTGCCTGGAAAGTCCTTAGCGGGAGCTACGAGCAGTACTTC | CAWKVLSGSYEQYF
many | - | TRBJ1-5 | 13 | TRBV7-2 | TGTGCCAGCAGCCAAGACATCATTCAGCCCCAGCATTTT | CASSQDIIQPQHF